A single sample gave rise to the 16 T cell receptor beta chains below, sequenced in a study of CDR3 diversity in severe acne (dated by TCRdb to between 2018 and 2021). Library preparation employed PCR. TCRdb records Illumina HiSeq 2000 as the sequencer. Through fastp at Q25 and MiXCR, TCRdb rebuilt clones from the public reads, retaining in-frame beta chains. Each CDR3 protein appears once, grouped with its most common genes and DNA. For this sample the table gives more than 80,000 distinct CDR3 sequences, of which 49% were detected only once. The leading ten clones occupy roughly 11% of the sample. Input material: blood. Source of these receptors: a male donor with severe acne vulgaris.

On this clonotype itself: Given the absence of the conserved phenylalanine or tryptophan at the CDR3 end, a read error is likely. The DNA is omitted, as the CDR3 cannot be located on it reliably, and the CDR3 follows TCRdb's listing. The chain links TRBV9 to TRBJ2-7. The CDR3 length is 10 residues, termini included. CDR1 SGDLS and CDR2 YYNGEE come from the germline V gene. The CDR3 here is CASSPRLPRR.

This clonotype was counted many times. The chain recombines TRBV11-3 with TRBJ2-2, with no clear D. The CDR3 loop spans 15 amino acids. With 5 bases removed from V and 6 bases from J, the gap between germline ends came to 16 bases. Germline CDR1 is SGHNT and CDR2 is YENEEA. The CDR3 reads CASSPGIGSAGELFF. CDR3 DNA sequence: TGTGCCAGCAGCCCTGGGATAGGGTCAGCCGGGGAGCTGTTTTTT.

The chain employs TRBV2 and TRBJ2-1; 9 positions agree with TRBD2. This CDR3 comprises 15 residues. Germline V gene lookup returns CDR1 SNHLY and CDR2 FYNNEI. V was clipped by 9 bases and J by 9 bases; unmatched bases: 15. The DNA of the CDR3 is TGTGCCAGTAGCGGGAGTCTAACGGGAGGCGGTGAGCAGTTCTTC. Protein: CASSGSLTGGGEQFF.

This clonotype came up many times. The rearrangement links TRBV4-3 to TRBJ2-7; possibly TRBD2 for D (5 bases). With 0 bases removed from V and 2 bases from J, the gap between germline ends came to 11 bases. The length of the CDR3 is 15 residues. CDR1 and CDR2 from the germline V gene are LGHNA and YSLEER. The CDR3 region has the DNA TGCGCCAGCAGCCAAGATCTTGGGAGAGCCTACGAGCAGTACTTC. It codes for CASSQDLGRAYEQYF.

To note about this clonotype: As the CDR3 is not closed by the conserved phenylalanine or tryptophan, this likely results from a read error. The chain joins TRBV27 to TRBJ2-7, with 10 positions matching TRBD2. From germline, CDR1 is MNHEY and CDR2 SMNVEV (reference sequence). Unmatched junction bases numbered 8, after V lost 8 bases and J lost 4 bases. There are 14 residues in the CDR3. The CDR3 is CASQRTSGAYEQYL. The CDR3 DNA follows: TGTGCCAGCCAGAGGACTAGCGGAGCATACGAGCAGTACCTC.

On this clonotype itself: This sequence may be a read error, since a much larger clone differs from it by one base. CDR3 bases: TGCGCCAGCAGTGGTACGGCGGGGGGTTCTTACAATGAGCAGTTCTTC. Amino acid sequence: CASSGTAGGSYNEQFF. The genes are TRBV10-2 and TRBJ2-1, with 8 bases that match TRBD2. Germline V gene data show CDR1 as WSHSY and CDR2 as SAAADI. The CDR3 extends over 16 amino acids. V dropped 4 bases and J dropped 4; count of bases not matched to a gene: 9.

The chain is built from TRBV5-1 and TRBJ1-6; 9 nucleotides agree with TRBD1. Looked up from germline, CDR1 is SGHRS and CDR2 is YFSETQ. The CDR3 length is 17 residues. Trimming removed 3 bases from V and 7 bases from J; junction bases left unmatched: 11. The CDR3 reads CASSSTPGQGYNSPLHF. The CDR3 region has the DNA TGCGCCAGCAGCTCTACTCCGGGACAGGGCTACAATTCACCCCTCCACTTT.

This rearrangement joins TRBV27 to TRBJ2-4; perhaps TRBD2 as D (7 bases). Germline V CDR1 and CDR2: MNHEY, SMNVEV (reference sequence). V lost 4 bases and J 8 bases, leaving 15 bases between the germline ends. The CDR3 runs to 14 residues. The CDR3 reads CASSYMGAGDIQYF. CDR3 bases: TGTGCCAGCAGTTACATGGGGGCGGGGGACATTCAGTACTTC.

This chain uses TRBV11-1 with TRBJ1-3, with D hard to call. The V end was cut by 5 bases, the J end by 0 bases, with 11 bases between. Germline loops: CDR1 SGHAT, CDR2 FQDESV (reference sequence). The CDR3 spans 15 residues. CDR3 bases: TGTGCCAGCAGCCCTTTCCATAGCTCTGGAAACACCATATATTTT. Translation: CASSPFHSSGNTIYF.

The chain is built from TRBV20-1 and TRBJ2-1; TRBD2 agrees at 10 bases. This CDR3 has 13 amino acids. Germline trimming cut 0 bases from V and 9 bases from J; bases unmatched to any gene: 2. CDR1 and CDR2 (germline): DFQATT, SNEGSKA (reference sequence). The CDR3 region has the DNA TGCAGTGCTAGAGAAGTAGCGGGAGGTGAGCAGTTCTTC. Translated, it gives CSAREVAGGEQFF.

Comment on this clonotype: A read error is likely, as this CDR3 ends without the conserved phenylalanine or tryptophan. The CDR3 DNA reads TGCGCCAGCAGCTTAACAGGGAATGTAGACTATGGCTACACCATC. Its translation: CASSLTGNVDYGYTI. The V call is TRBV5-1, the J call TRBJ1-2, with D possibly matching TRBD1 (6 bases). This CDR3 region has 15 residues. Germline assignment: CDR1 SGHRS and CDR2 YFSETQ. With 2 bases removed from V and 3 bases from J, the gap between germline ends came to 14 bases.

V gene TRBV2 combines with J gene TRBJ2-7; 7 positions agree with TRBD2. V shed 1 base, J shed 5 bases, and the junction held 14 bases outside the gene matches. Looked up from germline, CDR1 is SNHLY and CDR2 is FYNNEI. The length of the CDR3 is 17 residues. Written as DNA, the CDR3 is TGTGCCAGCAGTGAAGATTCCCGGGCGGGAGCCCCCCACGAGCAGTACTTC. Translation: CASSEDSRAGAPHEQYF.

The rearrangement uses TRBV7-2 and TRBJ1-1, with D perhaps TRBD1 (5 bases). This CDR3 has 13 residues. Trimming stripped 7 bases from V and 0 bases from J, with 9 bases between. Germline CDR1 SGHTA, CDR2 FQGNSA. CDR3 sequence reads: CASMTEMNTEAFF. CDR3 DNA: TGTGCCAGCATGACAGAGATGAACACTGAAGCTTTCTTT. The full variable domain, completed using reference TRBV7-2 and TRBJ1-1, is GAGVSQSPSNKVTEKGKDVELRCDPISGHTALYWYRQSLGQGLEFLIYFQGNSAPDKSGLPSDRFSAERTGGSVSTLTIQRTQQEDSAVYLCASMTEMNTEAFFGQGTRLTVV.

The chain couples TRBV29-1 to TRBJ2-2, with D possibly TRBD2 on 5 matching bases. Between the trimmed V and J ends, which lost 4 bases and 3 bases, there was a span of 9 bases. This CDR3 has 13 amino acids. Germline V gives CDR1 SQVTM, CDR2 ANQGSEA. CDR3 residues: CSVGGPYTGELFF. CDR3 bases: TGCAGCGTTGGAGGGCCGTACACCGGGGAGCTGTTTTTT.

This clonotype was picked up a small number of times. The chain is built from TRBV6-2 or TRBV6-3 and TRBJ2-2; either TRBD1 or TRBD2 may fit D (6 bases each). CDR1 is MNHEY, CDR2 SVGEGT, per germline. The V end lost 0 bases, the J end lost 0 bases, and 11 bases lay between the germline ends. CDR3 length equals 17 residues. DNA of the CDR3: TGTGCCAGCAGTTACTCGATGGAGGGGGCGAACACCGGGGAGCTGTTTTTT. Translation gives CASSYSMEGANTGELFF.

A remark on this clonotype: One end of the junction varies from germline; a read error may be responsible. The rearrangement links TRBV29-1 to TRBJ2-5; D is unresolved. CDR3 length: 13 residues. In germline, CDR1 is SQVTM, CDR2 ANQGSEA. The CDR3 here is CGVEFVPKETQYF. The CDR3 nucleotides are TGCGGCGTTGAATTTGTCCCAAAAGAGACCCAGTACTTC. The full variable domain, in which reference TRBV29-1 and TRBJ2-5 provide the parts outside the CDR3, is SAVISQKPSRDICQRGTSLTIQCQVDSQVTMMFWYRQQPGQSLTLIATANQGSEATYESGFVIDKFPISRPNLTFSTLTVSNMSPEDSSIYLCGVEFVPKETQYFGPGTRLLVL.